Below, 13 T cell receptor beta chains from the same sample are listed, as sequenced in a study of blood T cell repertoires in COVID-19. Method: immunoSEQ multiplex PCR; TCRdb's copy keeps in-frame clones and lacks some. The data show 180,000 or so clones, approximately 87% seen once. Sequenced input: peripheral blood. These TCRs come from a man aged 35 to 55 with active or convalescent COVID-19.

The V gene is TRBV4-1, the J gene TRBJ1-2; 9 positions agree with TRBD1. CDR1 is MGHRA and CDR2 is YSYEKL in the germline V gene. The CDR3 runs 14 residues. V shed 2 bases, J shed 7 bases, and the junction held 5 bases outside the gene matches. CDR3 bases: TGCGCCAGCAGCCAAACAGGGGGCTCGTTTGGCTACACCTTC. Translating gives CASSQTGGSFGYTF.

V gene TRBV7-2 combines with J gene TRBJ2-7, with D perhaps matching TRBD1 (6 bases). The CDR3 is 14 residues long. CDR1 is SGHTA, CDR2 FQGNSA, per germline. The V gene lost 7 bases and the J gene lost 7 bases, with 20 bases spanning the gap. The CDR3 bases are TGTGCCAGCACCCAGGGACACTCTTCCCTGGAGCAGTACTTC. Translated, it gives CASTQGHSSLEQYF. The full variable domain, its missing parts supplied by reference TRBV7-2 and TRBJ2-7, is GAGVSQSPSNKVTEKGKDVELRCDPISGHTALYWYRQSLGQGLEFLIYFQGNSAPDKSGLPSDRFSAERTGGSVSTLTIQRTQQEDSAVYLCASTQGHSSLEQYFGPGTRLTVT.

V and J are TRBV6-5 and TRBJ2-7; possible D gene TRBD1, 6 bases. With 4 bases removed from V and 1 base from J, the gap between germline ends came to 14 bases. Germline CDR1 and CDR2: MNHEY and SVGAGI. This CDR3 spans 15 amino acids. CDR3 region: CASSLGAPRSYEQYF. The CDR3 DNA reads TGTGCCAGCAGTTTGGGGGCACCTAGATCCTACGAGCAGTACTTC.

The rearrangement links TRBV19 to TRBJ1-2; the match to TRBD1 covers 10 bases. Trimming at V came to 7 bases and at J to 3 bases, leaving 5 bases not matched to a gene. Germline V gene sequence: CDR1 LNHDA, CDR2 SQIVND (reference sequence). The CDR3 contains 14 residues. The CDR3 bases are TGTGCCAGTACCGTGACAGGGGGCGACTATGGCTACACCTTC. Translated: CASTVTGGDYGYTF.

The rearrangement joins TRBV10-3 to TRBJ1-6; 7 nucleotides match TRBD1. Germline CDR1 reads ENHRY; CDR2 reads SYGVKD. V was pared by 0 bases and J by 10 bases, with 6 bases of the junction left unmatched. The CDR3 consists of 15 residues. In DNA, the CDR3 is TGTGCCATCAGTGAGTCTAACAGGGGATCCTCACCCCTCCACTTT. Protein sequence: CAISESNRGSSPLHF.

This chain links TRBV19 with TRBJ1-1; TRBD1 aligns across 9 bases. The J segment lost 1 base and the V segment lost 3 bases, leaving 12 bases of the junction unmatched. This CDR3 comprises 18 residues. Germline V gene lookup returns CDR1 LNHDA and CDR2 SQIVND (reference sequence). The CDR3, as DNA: TGTGCCAGTAGTATGACTCCGGGACAGGGCTGGGCGAACACTGAAGCTTTCTTT. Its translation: CASSMTPGQGWANTEAFF.

The CDR3 sequence: CASSLGGGGFYNEQFF. The CDR3 DNA sequence: TGTGCCAGCAGTTTAGGGGGCGGGGGATTTTACAATGAGCAGTTCTTC. The chain couples TRBV28 to TRBJ2-1, with a weak D call TRBD2 (7 bases). Germline V gene sequence: CDR1 MDHEN, CDR2 SYDVKM. The CDR3 covers 16 residues. Trimming cost V 2 bases and J 4 bases, with 15 bases left between them.

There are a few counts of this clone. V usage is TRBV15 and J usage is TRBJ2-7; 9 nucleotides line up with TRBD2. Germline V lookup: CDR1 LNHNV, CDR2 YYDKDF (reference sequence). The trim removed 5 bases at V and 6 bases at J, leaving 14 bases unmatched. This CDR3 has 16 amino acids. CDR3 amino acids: CATSLPGTSRAGEQYF. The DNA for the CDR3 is TGTGCCACCAGCCTTCCCGGGACTAGCCGAGCGGGCGAGCAGTACTTC.

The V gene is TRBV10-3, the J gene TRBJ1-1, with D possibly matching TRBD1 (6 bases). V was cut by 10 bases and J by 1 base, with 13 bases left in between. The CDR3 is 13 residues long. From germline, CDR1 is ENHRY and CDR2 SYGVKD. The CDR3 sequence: CATLTGPNTEAFF. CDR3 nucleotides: TGTGCCACCCTCACAGGGCCGAACACTGAAGCTTTCTTT.

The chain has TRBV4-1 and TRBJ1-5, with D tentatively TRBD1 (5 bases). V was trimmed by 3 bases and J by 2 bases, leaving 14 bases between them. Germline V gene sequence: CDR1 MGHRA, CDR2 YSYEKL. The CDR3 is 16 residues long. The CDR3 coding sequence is TGCGCCAGCAGCCAGGACAAGCTACGGGGCAATCAGCCCCAGCATTTT. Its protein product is CASSQDKLRGNQPQHF.

Here the CDR3 DNA reads TGTGCCAGCAGCCAAGATGGGCTATTTATCAAAAACATTCAGTACTTC. Translated, it gives CASSQDGLFIKNIQYF. The rearrangement links TRBV4-2 to TRBJ2-4; D not resolved. CDR1 and CDR2 (germline): LGHNA, YNFKEQ. The CDR3 consists of 16 residues. Trimming left V 0 bases short and J 3 bases short, with 12 bases between.

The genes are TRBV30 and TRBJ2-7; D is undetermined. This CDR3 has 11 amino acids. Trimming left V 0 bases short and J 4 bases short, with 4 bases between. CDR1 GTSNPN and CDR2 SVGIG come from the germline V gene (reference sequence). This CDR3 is CAWSVSYEQYF. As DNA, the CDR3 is TGTGCCTGGAGTGTATCTTACGAGCAGTACTTC.

The CDR3 region has the DNA TGCGCCAGCAGGCAGGGGTCGGCTAATGAAAAACTGTTTTTT. This translates into CASRQGSANEKLFF. The chain recombines TRBV5-1 with TRBJ1-4; D is possibly TRBD1 (6 bases). Trimming left V 5 bases short and J 3 bases short, with 11 bases between. Germline V gives CDR1 SGHRS, CDR2 YFSETQ. The CDR3 has 14 amino acids.